This T cell receptor (beta chain) was identified during a study of T cell repertoires in ileal Crohn's disease. Concerning this clone itself: Its antigen is currently unknown.

Study outcomes and limitations: Sorted CD8 T cells held more high-frequency clones than CD4.

CDR1 and CDR2 (germline): SGHRS, YFSETQ. The V end was cut by 5 bases, the J end by 1 base, with 18 bases between. CDR3 length: 16 amino acids. Sequenced by immunoSEQ multiplex PCR; TCRdb stores in-frame clones only, minus some. The sample carries about 15,000 clones, 60% recorded once. What was sequenced was ileal tissue. The TCR comes from an adult with Crohn's disease. This sequence joins TRBV5-1 and TRBJ1-1; no clear D gene. CDR3 in DNA: TGCGCCAGCAGTTCTCTAGGATCCAATCAGAACACTGAAGCTTTCTTT. This translates into CASSSLGSNQNTEAFF.